These 26 T cell receptor beta chains share one sample of origin, sequenced in a study of beta chain features in type 1 diabetes. Study-wide results and limits: Among patients with Type 1 diabetes, TCRB CDR3s were moderately but significantly shorter in every one of the four CD4+ subsets.

Their target antigens are unknown. Of the isolated RNA, all was reverse transcribed, and so the sequenced material was expressed TCRB transcripts. Sequencing was performed with immunoSEQ multiplex PCR; in TCRdb, only in-frame clones are kept and a portion is missing. The data hold under 300,000 clones, with 9.5% to 13% observed a single time. Sequenced material: naive CD4+ T cells from blood. These receptors all stem from a young man with type 1 diabetes.

This rearrangement joins TRBV7-2 to TRBJ1-6; possible D gene TRBD1, 6 bases. V lost 5 bases and J 5 bases, leaving 10 bases between the germline ends. CDR1 SGHTA and CDR2 FQGNSA come from the germline V gene. The length of the CDR3 is 14 residues. This CDR3 reads CASSVGQHNSPLHF. DNA of the CDR3: TGTGCCAGCAGCGTCGGACAGCATAATTCACCCCTCCACTTT.

The rearrangement joins TRBV4-3 to TRBJ2-7, with D possibly matching TRBD2 (6 bases). The CDR3 loop spans 14 amino acids. Per germline, CDR1 LGHNA and CDR2 YSLEER. Trimming shortened V by 0 bases and J by 4 bases, and 10 bases separated the two germline ends. The CDR3, as DNA: TGCGCCAGCAGCCAAGAATTCAGCGGGTACGAGCAGTACTTC. Protein product: CASSQEFSGYEQYF.

This clone was recorded a few times. The J gene is TRBJ2-2, the V gene TRBV6-1, with TRBD2 as a possible D gene (5 bases). Trimming pared 7 bases from V and 5 bases from J, leaving 17 bases between. The germline gives CDR1 MNHNS, CDR2 SASEGT. The CDR3 runs 15 residues. This chain's CDR3 is CASNLPAGGTGELFF. The CDR3 DNA follows: TGTGCCAGCAACCTCCCGGCGGGTGGGACCGGGGAGCTGTTTTTT.

This clone has just a few counts. This sequence joins TRBV2 and TRBJ2-1; TRBD2 agrees at 8 bases. The V segment lost 6 bases and the J segment 2 bases; nucleotides outside the gene matches: 3. Germline loops: CDR1 SNHLY, CDR2 FYNNEI. This CDR3 comprises 14 residues. CDR3 sequence reads: CASRWTSPYNEQFF. The DNA of the CDR3 is TGTGCCAGCAGGTGGACTAGCCCCTACAATGAGCAGTTCTTC.

This clone was recorded a few times. The chain joins TRBV7-8 to TRBJ2-5; 7 bases align to TRBD1. Per the germline V gene, CDR1 is SGHVS and CDR2 is FQNEAQ. V lost 8 bases, J lost 3 bases, and 6 bases stayed unmatched. This CDR3 has 13 residues. CDR3 sequence reads: CASAGTVEETQYF. Here the CDR3 DNA reads TGTGCCAGCGCCGGGACAGTCGAAGAGACCCAGTACTTC.

V usage is TRBV18 and J usage is TRBJ2-7; weak D call: TRBD2 (5 bases). Trimming took off 4 bases at V and 2 bases at J, with 12 bases between the two ends. The CDR3 covers 14 residues. Germline lookup yields CDR1 KGHSH and CDR2 LQKENI. CDR3 sequence (DNA): TGTGCCAGCTCACAGTCTGAGGGTGCCTACGAGCAGTACTTC. It yields the protein CASSQSEGAYEQYF.

This clone was counted between two and nine times. This chain links TRBV9 with TRBJ1-3, with D unresolved. The CDR3 contains 14 residues. V shed 2 bases and J shed 0 bases, with 6 bases lying between them. CDR1 SGDLS and CDR2 YYNGEE come from the germline V gene. CDR3 protein: CASSVSHSGNTIYF. As DNA, the CDR3 is TGTGCCAGCAGCGTGTCCCACTCTGGAAACACCATATATTTT.

This clone showed up just a few times. V and J are TRBV19 and TRBJ2-1; 8 bases are shared with TRBD2. Looked up from germline, CDR1 is LNHDA and CDR2 is SQIVND (reference sequence). CDR3 length equals 15 residues. V trimming: 1 base; J trimming: 10 bases; junction bases outside the gene matches: 9. The CDR3 loop reads CASSIGGSGAVEQFF. CDR3 sequence (DNA): TGTGCCAGTAGTATAGGAGGTAGCGGGGCCGTAGAGCAGTTCTTC.

The chain has TRBV6-5 and TRBJ1-6; 8 bases match TRBD1. Losses at the gene ends were 5 bases for V and 6 bases for J; bases not matched to a gene: 3. Germline assignment: CDR1 MNHEY and CDR2 SVGAGI. This CDR3 is 14 amino acids long. The CDR3 nucleotides are TGTGCCAGCAGTGAAGACAGGGGTAATTCACCCCTCCACTTT. Protein sequence: CASSEDRGNSPLHF.

The chain is built from TRBV29-1 and TRBJ1-2; 7 bases agree with TRBD1. The CDR3 length is 10 residues. Trimming at V came to 7 bases and at J to 6 bases, leaving 2 bases not matched to a gene. Germline-derived CDR1 and CDR2 are SQVTM and ANQGSEA. The CDR3 DNA follows: TGCAGCGCCGGGACAGATGGCTACACCTTC. Its protein is CSAGTDGYTF.

With regard to this clone: Other DNA variants within this sample encode the same CDR3. The chain carries TRBV18 and TRBJ1-1, with D unresolved. The CDR3 extends over 13 amino acids. The germline gives CDR1 KGHSH, CDR2 LQKENI. The ends were cut back, 6 bases at V and 0 bases at J, with 8 bases in the middle. The CDR3 DNA sequence: TGTGCCAGCTCCGACGGGGTGAACACTGAAGCTTTCTTT. Encoded protein: CASSDGVNTEAFF.

The chain employs TRBV11-2 and TRBJ1-2, with D tentatively TRBD1 (5 bases). The germline CDR1 and CDR2 sequences are SGHAT and FQNNGV. Trimming took 2 bases from V and 8 from J, leaving 12 bases between them. There are 13 residues in the CDR3. The CDR3 DNA reads TGTGCCAGCAGCTTAAATCAGGGATGGGGCTACACCTTC. Translating it yields CASSLNQGWGYTF.

This clone has just a few counts. The chain recombines TRBV2 with TRBJ2-1; possibly TRBD2 for D (6 bases). CDR1 and CDR2 from the germline V gene are SNHLY and FYNNEI. The CDR3 runs to 13 residues. V was clipped by 6 bases and J by 10 bases, with 16 bases between them. Here the CDR3 reads CASRTPGGVEQFF. Here the CDR3 DNA reads TGTGCCAGCAGGACCCCGGGCGGGGTAGAGCAGTTCTTC.

This clone was observed a handful of times. V is TRBV7-2 and J is TRBJ2-6; D call uncertain. Germline V CDR1 and CDR2: SGHTA, FQGNSA. The germline V and J ends were trimmed by 5 bases and 4 bases, with 12 bases remaining between them. The CDR3 spans 15 residues. The CDR3 DNA reads TGTGCCAGCAGCCGCCTCGGGTCCGGGGCCAACGTCCTGACTTTC. Translated, it gives CASSRLGSGANVLTF.

This chain links TRBV6-6 with TRBJ1-4, with TRBD1 matching over 8 bases. There are 14 residues in the CDR3. CDR1 and CDR2 from the germline V gene are MNHNY and SVGAGI (reference sequence). Unmatched junction bases numbered 4, after V lost 4 bases and J lost 6 bases. CDR3 loop: CASSSPDRDEKLFF. The CDR3 bases are TGTGCCAGCAGTTCCCCGGACAGGGATGAAAAACTGTTTTTT.

J is TRBJ2-1 and V is TRBV2; TRBD2 agrees at 10 bases. J was trimmed by 16 bases and V by 3 bases; bases with no gene match: 9. Looked up from germline, CDR1 is SNHLY and CDR2 is FYNNEI. This CDR3 region has 13 residues. The CDR3 reads CASSDSLAGGPFF. In nucleotides, the CDR3 is TGTGCCAGCAGTGATTCGTTAGCGGGGGGACCCTTCTTC.

The chain joins TRBV7-3 to TRBJ2-7; 10 positions match TRBD1. Trimming took 4 bases from V and 5 from J; bases not matched to a gene: 2. The CDR3 has 13 residues. Germline-derived CDR1 and CDR2 are SGHTA and FQGTGA. CDR3 loop: CASSWDRGNEQYF. CDR3 in DNA: TGTGCCAGCAGCTGGGACAGGGGAAACGAGCAGTACTTC.

The chain carries TRBV5-5 and TRBJ2-3; the match to TRBD2 covers 8 bases. The CDR3 runs 12 residues. Germline V gives CDR1 SGHKS, CDR2 YYEKEE (reference sequence). The V segment lost 4 bases and the J segment 12 bases; nucleotides outside the gene matches: 7. DNA of the CDR3: TGTGCCAGCAGCGCCGCGGGGGGCAATCAGTATTTT. Its protein is CASSAAGGNQYF.

This clone was recorded a few times. The rearrangement links TRBV4-3 to TRBJ2-7, with TRBD1 identical over 7 bases. After removal of 3 bases from V and 0 bases from J, the junction contained 11 bases not matched to a gene. This CDR3 comprises 17 residues. Germline CDR1 and CDR2: LGHNA and YSLEER. CDR3 loop: CASSQTTGQRFSYEQYF. CDR3 coding DNA: TGCGCCAGCAGCCAGACGACGGGACAGAGATTCTCCTACGAGCAGTACTTC.

This chain connects TRBV9 to TRBJ2-7; perhaps TRBD1 as D (6 bases). There are 15 residues in the CDR3. The ends were cut back, 0 bases at V and 2 bases at J, with 12 bases in the middle. From germline, CDR1 is SGDLS and CDR2 YYNGEE. The CDR3 nucleotides are TGTGCCAGCAGCGTAGCCCACCAGGGGACCTACGAGCAGTACTTC. Translating it yields CASSVAHQGTYEQYF.

This clone showed up just a few times. The V and J genes are TRBV7-9 and TRBJ1-5; D may be TRBD1 (6 bases). CDR1 is SEHNR, CDR2 FQNEAQ, per germline (reference sequence). The germline V and J ends were trimmed by 5 bases and 4 bases, with 15 bases remaining between them. CDR3 size: 15 residues. For the CDR3, the DNA is TGTGCCAGCAGCCCCCAAGGGGGGGAGAATCAGCCCCAGCATTTT. Protein sequence: CASSPQGGENQPQHF.

The chain employs TRBV19 and TRBJ2-5; 9 nucleotides agree with TRBD1. This CDR3 contains 16 residues. Trimming removed 6 bases from V and 2 bases from J; junction bases left unmatched: 10. Germline CDR1 is LNHDA and CDR2 is SQIVND (reference sequence). The CDR3 loop reads CASSSIPGQGQETQYF. The CDR3 DNA is TGTGCCAGTAGCTCTATCCCGGGACAGGGACAAGAGACCCAGTACTTC.

This clone turned up a few times. The chain links TRBV13 to TRBJ2-7; no reliable D call. Trimming shortened V by 5 bases and J by 0 bases, and 5 bases separated the two germline ends. The CDR3 is 12 amino acids. Looked up from germline, CDR1 is PRHDT and CDR2 is FYEKMQ (reference sequence). CDR3 sequence reads: CASSPSSYEQYF. CDR3 coding DNA: TGTGCCAGCAGCCCCAGCTCCTACGAGCAGTACTTC.

This clone was counted only a few times. The chain couples TRBV4-2 to TRBJ2-3; a possible D gene is TRBD1 (6 bases). In germline, CDR1 is LGHNA, CDR2 YNFKEQ. This CDR3 comprises 18 residues. V was clipped by 0 bases and J by 7 bases, with 23 bases between them. In DNA form, the CDR3 reads TGTGCCAGCAGCCAAGATCGCCGGACAGCCCGAGCTAGGAATACGCAGTATTTT. This sequence encodes CASSQDRRTARARNTQYF.

This clone was observed a handful of times. The chain is built from TRBV12-5 and TRBJ1-1, with 7 bases identical to TRBD1. V was pared by 3 bases and J by 3 bases, with 19 bases of the junction left unmatched. CDR3 size: 19 residues. Germline V CDR1 and CDR2: LGHNT, FRNRAP. CDR3 DNA: TGTGCTAGTGGTTTCGGCCCACCGCTGGACAGGCAGGGCCACACTGAAGCTTTCTTT. It translates to CASGFGPPLDRQGHTEAFF.

Only a few counts were recorded for this clone. This rearrangement joins TRBV7-3 to TRBJ1-1; 10 positions match TRBD1. Losses at the gene ends were 2 bases for V and 8 bases for J; bases not matched to a gene: 2. This CDR3 has 13 amino acids. From germline, CDR1 is SGHTA and CDR2 FQGTGA. The CDR3 spells CASSLGTGEEAFF. CDR3 coding DNA: TGTGCCAGCAGCTTAGGGACAGGGGAGGAAGCTTTCTTT.